The clone carrying this T cell receptor beta chain was observed a single time. Clones were sequenced by immunoSEQ multiplex PCR, and TCRdb holds only the in-frame ones, with some missing. Among about 2 million clones listed, roughly 95% were seen once. Terminally differentiated effector memory CD45RA+ cells were left out of the naive CD8 fraction, which was CD45RO-negative and positively selected for CCR7. CDR3 length equals 13 residues. Germline V gives CDR1 MNHEY, CDR2 SVGAGI. The V end lost 7 bases, the J end lost 10 bases, and 19 bases lay between the germline ends. This specimen belongs to a study of shared clonotypes between healthy human individuals.

The source material was naive CD8+ T cells sorted from blood. The J gene is TRBJ1-1, the V gene TRBV6-5; the D gene is possibly TRBD1 (6 bases). This TCR derives from a man between 18 and 29 years old in good health. CDR3 bases: TGTGCCAGCATTACAGGGTATCCTCACGGAGCTTTCTTT. It translates to CASITGYPHGAFF.